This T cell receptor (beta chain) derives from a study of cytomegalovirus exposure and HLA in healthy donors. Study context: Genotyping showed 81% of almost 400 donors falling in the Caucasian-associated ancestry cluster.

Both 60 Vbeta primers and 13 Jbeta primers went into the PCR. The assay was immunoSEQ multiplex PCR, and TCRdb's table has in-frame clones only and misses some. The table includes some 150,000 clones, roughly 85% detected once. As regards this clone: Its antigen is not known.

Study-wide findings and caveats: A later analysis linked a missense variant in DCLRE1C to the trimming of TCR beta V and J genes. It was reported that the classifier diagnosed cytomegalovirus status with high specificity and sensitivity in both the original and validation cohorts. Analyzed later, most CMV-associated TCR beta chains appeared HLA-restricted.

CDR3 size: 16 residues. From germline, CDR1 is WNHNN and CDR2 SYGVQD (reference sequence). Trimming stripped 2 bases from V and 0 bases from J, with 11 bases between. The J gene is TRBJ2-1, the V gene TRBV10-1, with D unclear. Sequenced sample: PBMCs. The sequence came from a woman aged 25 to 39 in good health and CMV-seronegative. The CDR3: CASSERGAVSYNEQFF. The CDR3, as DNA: TGCGCCAGCAGTGAGCGAGGCGCGGTCTCCTACAATGAGCAGTTCTTC.